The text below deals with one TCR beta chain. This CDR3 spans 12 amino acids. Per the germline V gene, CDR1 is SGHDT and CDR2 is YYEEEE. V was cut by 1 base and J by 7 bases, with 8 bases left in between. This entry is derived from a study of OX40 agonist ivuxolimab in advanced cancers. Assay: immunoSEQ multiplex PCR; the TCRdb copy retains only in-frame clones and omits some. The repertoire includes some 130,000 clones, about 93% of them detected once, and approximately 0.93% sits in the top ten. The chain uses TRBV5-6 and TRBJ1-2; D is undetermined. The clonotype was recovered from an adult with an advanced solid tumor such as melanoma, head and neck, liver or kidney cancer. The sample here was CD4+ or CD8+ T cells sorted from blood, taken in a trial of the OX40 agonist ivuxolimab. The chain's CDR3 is CASSLPRSGYTF. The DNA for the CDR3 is TGTGCCAGCAGCTTGCCCAGGAGTGGCTACACCTTC.